Given below is one T cell receptor (beta chain) in context. Per the germline V gene, CDR1 is SGHNT and CDR2 is YENEEA. Deletions cut 7 bases from V and 6 bases from J, with 7 bases between. The CDR3 extends over 11 amino acids. The data belong to a study of tumor T cells in aggressive B-cell lymphoma. The data were produced by immunoSEQ multiplex PCR, yet TCRdb's version contains in-frame clones alone and is incomplete. Of about 5,100 clones listed, about 94% were seen once; the top ten hold around 3.9%. The sequence was obtained from an adult with diffuse large B cell lymphoma. The chain combines TRBV11-3 with TRBJ2-1; D is ambiguous. The sample was tumor tissue. The CDR3 DNA is TGTGCCAGCAACATAAGCAATGAGCAGTTCTTC. Protein sequence: CASNISNEQFF. The complete variable domain, with remaining parts taken from reference TRBV11-3 and TRBJ2-1, reads EAGVVQSPRYKIIEKKQPVAFWCNPISGHNTLYWYLQNLGQGPELLIRYENEEAVDDSQLPKDRFSAERLKGVDSTLKIQPAELGDSAVYLCASNISNEQFFGPGTRLTVL.